One sample yielded the 22 T cell receptor beta chains listed below, sequenced in a study of T cell repertoires in cytomegalovirus infection. TCRdb reprocessed the reads with MiXCR, giving one entry per CDR3 protein. The table has about 740,000 distinct CDR3 sequences, 30% to 40% seen once. These receptors lack a known antigen. The starting material was cultured PBMCs, obtained from culture after CMV antigen stimulation. The source is a human donor in good health (CMV status not recorded). Some clones in this sample may be carry-over from other donors' samples.

This clonotype has a handful of counts. The chain employs TRBV20-1 and TRBJ2-3; 11 positions agree with TRBD2. The CDR3 covers 15 residues. V was pared by 4 bases and J by 3 bases, with 6 bases of the junction left unmatched. Germline CDR1 and CDR2: DFQATT and SNEGSKA (reference sequence). CDR3 in DNA: TGCAGTGCTAACCGTGGGACTAGCGGAACAGATACGCAGTATTTT. Its translation: CSANRGTSGTDTQYF.

There are many counts of this clonotype. The V call is TRBV7-6, the J call TRBJ2-1; perhaps TRBD2 as D (6 bases). Looked up from germline, CDR1 is SGHVS and CDR2 is FNYEAQ. Trimming removed 5 bases at V and 4 bases at J, with 21 bases between. CDR3 length equals 17 residues. CDR3 in DNA: TGTGCCAGCAGCACCCAAGCCAGGGAGGTCATATACAATGAGCAGTTCTTC. It codes for CASSTQAREVIYNEQFF.

This clonotype was observed a handful of times. This sequence joins TRBV27 and TRBJ1-1; D gene uncertain. The CDR3 length is 15 residues. The germline gives CDR1 MNHEY, CDR2 SMNVEV (reference sequence). Trimming removed 1 base at V and 5 bases at J, with 14 bases between. CDR3 sequence: CASSLYPESGTEAFF. The CDR3 DNA sequence: TGTGCCAGCAGTTTATACCCCGAAAGCGGGACTGAAGCTTTCTTT.

V usage is TRBV4-2 and J usage is TRBJ1-2; D gene ambiguous. V lost 0 bases to trimming and J lost 3 bases, with 14 bases between them. The CDR3 length is 16 residues. Per the germline V gene, CDR1 is LGHNA and CDR2 is YNFKEQ. The CDR3 DNA sequence: TGTGCCAGCAGCCAAGAAGGGCGAACAGCTTACTATGGCTACACCTTC. This codes for CASSQEGRTAYYGYTF.

The rearrangement uses TRBV7-9 and TRBJ2-2, with 8 bases fitting TRBD1. CDR3 length: 15 amino acids. V was pared by 6 bases and J by 0 bases, with 3 bases of the junction left unmatched. Germline-derived CDR1 and CDR2 are SEHNR and FQNEAQ (reference sequence). This CDR3 is CASSQGQANTGELFF. Here the CDR3 DNA reads TGTGCCAGCAGTCAGGGACAGGCGAACACCGGGGAGCTGTTTTTT.

The chain combines TRBV12-3 or TRBV12-4 with TRBJ1-3; no clear D. This CDR3 has 16 residues. V was shortened by 6 bases and J by 3 bases, with 18 bases between the two germline ends. CDR3 in amino acids: CASSLLLGPVGNTIYF. The DNA of the CDR3 is TGTGCCAGCAGCCTCCTCCTCGGACCGGTTGGAAACACCATATATTTT.

The chain joins TRBV4-1 to TRBJ2-1, with a tentative D call TRBD2 (7 bases). Trimming took 7 bases from V and 8 from J, leaving 21 bases between them. In germline, CDR1 is MGHRA, CDR2 YSYEKL. CDR3 length: 15 residues. The CDR3 DNA sequence: TGCGCCAGCACTCCAAATCGGGGGGCGGCTGATGAGCAGTTCTTC. Protein: CASTPNRGAADEQFF.

V usage is TRBV4-2 and J usage is TRBJ1-2; D is unresolved. Germline V gene lookup returns CDR1 LGHNA and CDR2 YNFKEQ. The CDR3 totals 12 residues. The V end lost 3 bases, the J end lost 6 bases, and 8 bases lay between the germline ends. The CDR3 loop is CASSHTWDGYTF. The DNA for the CDR3 is TGTGCCAGCAGCCATACCTGGGATGGCTACACCTTC.

This rearrangement joins TRBV6-1 to TRBJ2-1; weak D call: TRBD2 (6 bases). The CDR3 sequence is 18 residues long. With 7 bases removed from V and 0 bases from J, the gap between germline ends came to 22 bases. CDR1 is MNHNS, CDR2 SASEGT, per germline. This CDR3 is CASISSAGRISSYNEQFF. CDR3 DNA: TGTGCCAGCATCTCCTCCGCGGGGCGAATAAGCTCCTACAATGAGCAGTTCTTC.

Only one count was recorded for this clonotype. The chain recombines TRBV11-3 with TRBJ1-1; D gene unclear. Germline-derived CDR1 and CDR2 are SGHNT and YENEEA. The V end was cut by 5 bases, the J end by 7 bases, with 14 bases between. The CDR3 contains 13 residues. Here the CDR3 DNA reads TGTGCCAGCAGCCCCGGACTTCAAGATGAAGCTTTCTTT. Encoded protein: CASSPGLQDEAFF.

The sample holds a few counts of this clonotype. This sequence joins TRBV12-3 or TRBV12-4 and TRBJ2-1, with D unclear. V lost 3 bases to trimming and J lost 5 bases, with 11 bases between them. This CDR3 comprises 14 residues. CDR3 nucleotide sequence: TGTGCCAGCAGTTTTTCCCGGGCCCACAATGAGCAGTTCTTC. This codes for CASSFSRAHNEQFF.

The chain links TRBV20-1 to TRBJ2-3; 11 bases are shared with TRBD2. CDR1 is DFQATT, CDR2 SNEGSKA, per germline (reference sequence). There are 14 residues in the CDR3. J gave up 6 bases and V 5 bases, and 7 bases lay outside the gene matches. The CDR3 spells CSASTSGVFDTQYF. CDR3 bases: TGCAGTGCTTCGACTAGCGGGGTATTTGATACGCAGTATTTT.

The V call is TRBV19, the J call TRBJ1-2; D remains unclear. This CDR3 spans 14 amino acids. V gave up 0 bases and J gave up 3 bases, with 8 bases separating them. Germline V gives CDR1 LNHDA, CDR2 SQIVND (reference sequence). CDR3: CASSIEGVDYGYTF. The CDR3 nucleotides are TGTGCCAGTAGTATAGAAGGCGTGGACTATGGCTACACCTTC.

The DNA for the CDR3 is TGTGCCAGCAGTGATAGACCGAGGAGCTCCTACGAGCAGTACTTC. Its translation: CASSDRPRSSYEQYF. V gene TRBV12-3 or TRBV12-4 combines with J gene TRBJ2-7; D not certain. Trimming pared 5 bases from V and 0 bases from J, leaving 14 bases between. This CDR3 has 15 amino acids.

This clonotype was seen many times. The rearrangement links TRBV7-2 to TRBJ1-1, with D hard to call. The CDR3 sequence is 15 residues long. Trimming removed 2 bases at V and 0 bases at J, with 10 bases between. In germline, CDR1 is SGHTA, CDR2 FQGNSA. In DNA form, the CDR3 reads TGTGCCAGCAGCTTACACGTGCGGATGAACACTGAAGCTTTCTTT. The encoded protein is CASSLHVRMNTEAFF.

V and J are TRBV7-6 and TRBJ1-2, with D maybe TRBD1 (6 bases). V dropped 4 bases and J dropped 5 bases, with 14 bases sitting between them. This CDR3 contains 14 residues. Germline CDR1 and CDR2: SGHVS and FNYEAQ. CDR3 coding DNA: TGTGCCAGCAGCTCCTCTGGGGGCGGATATGGCTACACCTTC. Protein: CASSSSGGGYGYTF.

This clonotype turned up a few times. The V call is TRBV4-1, the J call TRBJ2-5, with D maybe TRBD2 (6 bases). The germline V and J ends were trimmed by 2 bases and 1 base, with 8 bases remaining between them. The CDR3 spans 14 residues. Germline lookup yields CDR1 MGHRA and CDR2 YSYEKL. In DNA form, the CDR3 reads TGCGCCAGCAGCCAACCGGGACTCCAAGAGACCCAGTACTTC. Amino acid sequence: CASSQPGLQETQYF.

This chain links TRBV15 with TRBJ2-7; possible D gene TRBD1, 5 bases. Germline CDR1 is LNHNV and CDR2 is YYDKDF (reference sequence). Trimming left V 5 bases short and J 5 bases short, with 13 bases between. This CDR3 region has 13 residues. CDR3 sequence reads: CATSSRARDEQYF. In DNA, the CDR3 is TGTGCCACCAGCTCTCGCGCCAGGGACGAGCAGTACTTC.

This clonotype occurred many times. The V gene is TRBV7-2, the J gene TRBJ2-5; the D is unclear. CDR3 length equals 15 residues. Germline V CDR1 and CDR2: SGHTA, FQGNSA. Trimming took 0 bases from V and 2 from J, leaving 10 bases between them. The CDR3 sequence is CASSLARWRQETQYF. The CDR3 DNA follows: TGTGCCAGCAGCTTAGCGCGGTGGAGACAAGAGACCCAGTACTTC.

This clonotype has at least ten counts. The chain links TRBV7-2 to TRBJ1-4; 9 bases map to TRBD1. The CDR3 extends over 14 amino acids. Unmatched junction bases numbered 5, after V lost 5 bases and J lost 7 bases. Germline lookup yields CDR1 SGHTA and CDR2 FQGNSA. DNA for the CDR3: TGTGCCAGCAGCGGGGACAGGGCTCGTGAAAAACTGTTTTTT. It translates to CASSGDRAREKLFF.

This chain links TRBV5-4 with TRBJ2-3, with a weak D call TRBD2 (6 bases). V shed 0 bases and J shed 6 bases, with 14 bases lying between them. Germline V lookup: CDR1 SGHNT, CDR2 YYREEE (reference sequence). CDR3 length: 15 residues. The CDR3 nucleotides are TGTGCCAGCAGCTTGGCCGGGGGAGCCAGGGATACGCAGTATTTT. Its protein is CASSLAGGARDTQYF.

This clonotype was seen more than once but under ten times. The chain uses TRBV7-9 and TRBJ1-1; TRBD1 is a possible D gene (6 bases). Trimming took 4 bases from V and 4 from J, leaving 13 bases between them. This CDR3 region has 14 residues. Looked up from germline, CDR1 is SEHNR and CDR2 is FQNEAQ (reference sequence). CDR3 protein: CASSSGGWGTEAFF. In DNA, the CDR3 is TGTGCCAGCAGCTCTGGGGGCTGGGGCACTGAAGCTTTCTTT. Drawing the rest from reference TRBV7-9 and TRBJ1-1, the complete variable domain is DTGVSQNPRHKITKRGQNVTFRCDPISEHNRLYWYRQTLGQGPEFLTYFQNEAQLEKSRLLSDRFSAERPKGSFSTLEIQRTEQGDSAMYLCASSSGGWGTEAFFGQGTRLTVV.